A single sample is the source of the 15 T cell receptor beta chains below, sequenced in a study of blood T cell repertoires in COVID-19. The assay was immunoSEQ multiplex PCR, and TCRdb's table has in-frame clones only and misses some. The sample holds about 240,000 clones; over 80% are singletons and the top ten take about 2%. The sequencing sample was made of peripheral blood. These receptors were obtained from a man younger than 45 who had recovered from COVID-19.

This clone was seen only once. V gene TRBV10-3 combines with J gene TRBJ1-5, with 9 bases aligning to TRBD1. Germline V gene data show CDR1 as ENHRY and CDR2 as SYGVKD. V lost 4 bases and J lost 5; bases outside the gene matches: 6. This CDR3 spans 15 amino acids. CDR3: CAISGGTGKYQPQHF. As DNA, the CDR3 is TGTGCCATCAGTGGGGGGACAGGGAAATATCAGCCCCAGCATTTT.

J is TRBJ2-1 and V is TRBV4-1; tentatively, D is TRBD2 (5 bases). The CDR3 runs 13 residues. Germline V gives CDR1 MGHRA, CDR2 YSYEKL. V lost 1 base and J 8 bases, leaving 9 bases between the germline ends. The CDR3 bases are TGCGCCAGCAGCCAAGTAGTCGGGGATGAGCAGTTCTTC. It encodes CASSQVVGDEQFF.

The chain uses TRBV5-4 and TRBJ1-2; the match to TRBD1 covers 7 bases. The V segment lost 5 bases and the J segment 8 bases; nucleotides outside the gene matches: 12. The CDR3 runs to 14 residues. Germline V lookup: CDR1 SGHNT, CDR2 YYREEE (reference sequence). CDR3 nucleotides: TGTGCCAGCAGGGGGGCGACAGGGCTATACGGCTACACCTTC. Protein product: CASRGATGLYGYTF. Full variable domain (missing parts from reference TRBV5-4 and TRBJ1-2): ETGVTQSPTHLIKTRGQQVTLRCSSQSGHNTVSWYQQALGQGPQFIFQYYREEENGRGNFPPRFSGLQFPNYSSELNVNALELDDSALYLCASRGATGLYGYTFGSGTRLTVV.

The chain has TRBV6-1 and TRBJ2-2, with 10 bases aligning to TRBD2. J was trimmed by 5 bases and V by 2 bases; bases with no gene match: 5. This CDR3 is 16 amino acids long. CDR1 is MNHNS and CDR2 is SASEGT in the germline V gene. The CDR3 loop reads CASSESSGGQTGELFF. CDR3 DNA sequence: TGTGCCAGCAGTGAATCTAGCGGGGGTCAAACCGGGGAGCTGTTTTTT.

The count of this clone is one. The chain combines TRBV5-6 with TRBJ1-2; 7 bases match TRBD1. Germline V gene data show CDR1 as SGHDT and CDR2 as YYEEEE. CDR3 length: 17 amino acids. J lost 6 bases, V lost 1 base, and 15 bases had no gene match. The CDR3 is CASSLRNRGNPRDGYTF. CDR3 in DNA: TGTGCCAGCAGCTTGCGGAACAGGGGAAACCCTCGGGATGGCTACACCTTC. Variable domain in full (rest from reference TRBV5-6 and TRBJ1-2): DAGVTQSPTHLIKTRGQQVTLRCSPKSGHDTVSWYQQALGQGPQFIFQYYEEEERQRGNFPDRFSGHQFPNYSSELNVNALLLGDSALYLCASSLRNRGNPRDGYTFGSGTRLTVV.

CDR3 nucleotides: TGTGCCAGCAGTTTATCCGTTGGACTAGCGGGGGAGACCCAGTACTTC. It specifies CASSLSVGLAGETQYF. The genes are TRBV27 and TRBJ2-5, with TRBD2 identical over 12 bases. There are 16 residues in the CDR3. With V trimmed by 0 bases and J by 5 bases, 4 bases remained unmatched. Germline V lookup: CDR1 MNHEY, CDR2 SMNVEV (reference sequence).

CDR3 sequence reads: CASSPLMGENTGELFF. The CDR3 DNA is TGTGCCAGCTCACCTCTGATGGGAGAGAACACCGGGGAGCTGTTTTTT. The gene calls are TRBV18 and TRBJ2-2; D perhaps matches TRBD2 (5 bases). Germline-derived CDR1 and CDR2 are KGHSH and LQKENI. V lost 3 bases and J lost 1, with 12 bases in between. The CDR3 consists of 16 residues.

The chain has TRBV28 and TRBJ2-7; 7 bases agree with TRBD1. V lost 6 bases, J lost 2 bases, and 7 bases stayed unmatched. From germline, CDR1 is MDHEN and CDR2 SYDVKM. The CDR3 has 14 residues. CDR3 loop: CASRDMGQTYEQYV. DNA for the CDR3: TGTGCCAGCAGGGACATGGGACAGACCTACGAGCAGTACGTC.

The chain couples TRBV10-3 to TRBJ2-5; tentative D call: TRBD1 (6 bases). V was pared by 4 bases and J by 5 bases, with 14 bases between. CDR3 length: 14 amino acids. Germline CDR1 and CDR2: ENHRY and SYGVKD. In nucleotides, the CDR3 is TGTGCCATCAGTGCCAGGCCTCAGGGGGAGACCCAGTACTTC. It yields the protein CAISARPQGETQYF.

V usage is TRBV19 and J usage is TRBJ1-5, with 8 bases aligning to TRBD1. The junction had 13 bases not matched to a gene; V was cut back by 3 bases and J by 9 bases. Germline CDR1 reads LNHDA; CDR2 reads SQIVND (reference sequence). The CDR3 has 16 amino acids. CDR3 loop: CASSIPDRGGRAPQHF. In nucleotides, the CDR3 is TGTGCCAGTAGTATCCCCGACAGGGGTGGGAGGGCGCCCCAGCATTTT. Looking up the rest from reference TRBV19 and TRBJ1-5 gives the full variable domain: DGGITQSPKYLFRKEGQNVTLSCEQNLNHDAMYWYRQDPGQGLRLIYYSQIVNDFQKGDIAEGYSVSREKKESFPLTVTSAQKNPTAFYLCASSIPDRGGRAPQHFGDGTRLSIL.

The chain has TRBV28 and TRBJ2-1; 9 positions match TRBD2. CDR3 length equals 17 residues. Germline values: CDR1 MDHEN, CDR2 SYDVKM. The V and J ends lost 5 bases and 3 bases, in that order; junction bases with no gene match: 11. CDR3: CASSPPSLAGNYNEQFF. The CDR3 nucleotides read TGTGCCAGCAGTCCTCCCAGTCTAGCGGGGAACTACAATGAGCAGTTCTTC. Combining the CDR3 with reference TRBV28 and TRBJ2-1 gives the whole variable domain DVKVTQSSRYLVKRTGEKVFLECVQDMDHENMFWYRQDPGLGLRLIYFSYDVKMKEKGDIPEGYSVSREKKERFSLILESASTNQTSMYLCASSPPSLAGNYNEQFFGPGTRLTVL.

The V call is TRBV2, the J call TRBJ1-2, with D possibly TRBD1 on 6 matching bases. Trimming shortened V by 7 bases and J by 8 bases, and 17 bases separated the two germline ends. Germline values: CDR1 SNHLY, CDR2 FYNNEI. The CDR3 sequence is 13 residues long. DNA for the CDR3: TGTGCCAGCATTGAGACAGGCTCATCGGGCTACACCTTC. Its protein product is CASIETGSSGYTF.

The chain has TRBV29-1 and TRBJ2-1; TRBD2 aligns across 9 bases. Trimming at V came to 2 bases and at J to 10 bases, leaving 12 bases not matched to a gene. CDR3 length: 15 amino acids. Germline assignment: CDR1 SQVTM and CDR2 ANQGSEA. Here the CDR3 reads CSVESLGGGVGEQFF. DNA of the CDR3: TGCAGCGTTGAAAGCCTCGGCGGGGGGGTAGGGGAGCAGTTCTTC.

The chain recombines TRBV7-3 with TRBJ1-1, with TRBD1 as a possible D gene (5 bases). Per germline, CDR1 SGHTA and CDR2 FQGTGA. This CDR3 has 14 residues. Between the trimmed V and J ends, which lost 5 bases and 1 base, there was a span of 11 bases. CDR3 DNA: TGTGCCAGCAGCCTCTCGGGGGGGAACACTGAAGCTTTCTTT. This encodes CASSLSGGNTEAFF.

This clone is a singleton in its sample. The CDR3 DNA sequence: TGTGCCAGCTCACCAAGGGACAGTGGAACTGGCTACACCTTC. Its translation: CASSPRDSGTGYTF. This chain connects TRBV18 to TRBJ1-2; the match to TRBD1 covers 7 bases. The V and J ends lost 2 bases and 7 bases, in that order; junction bases with no gene match: 7. The CDR3 sequence is 14 residues long. Germline V gene data show CDR1 as KGHSH and CDR2 as LQKENI. Together with reference TRBV18 and TRBJ1-2, the CDR3 gives the full variable domain: NAGVMQNPRHLVRRRGQEARLRCSPMKGHSHVYWYRQLPEEGLKFMVYLQKENIIDESGMPKERFSAEFPKEGPSILRIQQVVRGDSAAYFCASSPRDSGTGYTFGSGTRLTVV.